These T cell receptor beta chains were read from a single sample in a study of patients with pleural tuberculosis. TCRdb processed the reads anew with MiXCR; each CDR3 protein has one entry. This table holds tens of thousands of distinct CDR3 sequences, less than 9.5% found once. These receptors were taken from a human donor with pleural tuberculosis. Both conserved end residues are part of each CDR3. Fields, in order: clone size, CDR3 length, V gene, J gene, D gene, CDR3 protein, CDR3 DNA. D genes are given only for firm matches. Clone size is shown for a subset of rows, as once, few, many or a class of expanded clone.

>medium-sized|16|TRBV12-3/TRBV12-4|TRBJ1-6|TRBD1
CASTRQGNSYNSPLHF
TGTGCCAGCACCCGACAGGGAAACTCCTATAATTCACCCCTCCACTTT
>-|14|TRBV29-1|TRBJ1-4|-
CSVEGFGTNEKLFF
TGCAGCGTTGAAGGTTTTGGAACTAATGAAAAACTGTTTTTT
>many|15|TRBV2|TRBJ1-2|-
CASRVASQAQDGYTF
TGTGCCAGCAGGGTAGCCTCCCAGGCCCAGGATGGCTACACCTTC
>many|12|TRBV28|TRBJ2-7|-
CASTTWGYEQYF
TGTGCCAGCACCACTTGGGGGTACGAGCAGTACTTC
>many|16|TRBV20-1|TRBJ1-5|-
CSATREVGTAGQPQHF
TGCAGTGCTACAAGAGAAGTCGGGACGGCGGGTCAGCCCCAGCATTTT
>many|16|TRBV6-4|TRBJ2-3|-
CASSDGVSTSTDTQYF
TGTGCCAGCAGCGACGGGGTCTCCACCTCCACAGATACGCAGTATTTT
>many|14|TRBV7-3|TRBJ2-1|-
CASSLTQGGNEQFF
TGTGCCAGCAGCTTAACTCAGGGTGGGAATGAGCAGTTCTTC
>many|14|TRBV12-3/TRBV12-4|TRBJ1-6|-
CASSFLTDNSPLHF
TGTGCCAGCAGTTTTCTGACAGATAATTCACCCCTCCACTTT
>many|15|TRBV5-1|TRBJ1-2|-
CASSLAPNPGYGYTF
TGCGCCAGCAGCTTGGCCCCCAACCCCGGCTATGGCTACACCTTC
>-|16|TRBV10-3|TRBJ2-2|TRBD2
CAISESIAGTTGELFF
TGTGCCATCAGTGAGTCTATAGCGGGGACGACCGGGGAGCTGTTTTTT
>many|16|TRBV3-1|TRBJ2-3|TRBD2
CASSPRLAGGLDTQYF
TGTGCCAGCAGCCCCCGACTAGCGGGAGGGTTGGATACGCAGTATTTT
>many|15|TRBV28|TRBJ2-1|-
CASMVGTLTYNEQFF
TGTGCCAGCATGGTAGGGACACTGACGTACAATGAGCAGTTCTTC
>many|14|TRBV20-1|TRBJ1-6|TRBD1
CSARSLTGESPLHF
TGCAGTGCTAGATCGCTGACAGGGGAATCACCCCTCCACTTT
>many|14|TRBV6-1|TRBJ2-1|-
CASGLQGSYNEQFF
TGTGCCAGCGGCCTTCAGGGTAGCTACAATGAGCAGTTCTTC
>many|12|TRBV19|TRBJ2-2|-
CATDSYTGELFF
TGTGCCACCGACAGTTACACCGGGGAGCTGTTTTTT
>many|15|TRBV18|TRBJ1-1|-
CASSPRGREGTEAFF
TGTGCCAGCTCACCAAGGGGCAGGGAGGGCACTGAAGCTTTCTTT
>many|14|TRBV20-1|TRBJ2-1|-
CSALDGTPYNEQFF
TGCAGTGCTCTAGACGGGACCCCCTACAATGAGCAGTTCTTC
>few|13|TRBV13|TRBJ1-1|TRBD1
CASSYRTGGLTFF
TGTGCCAGCAGTTACAGGACAGGGGGCTTAACTTTCTTT
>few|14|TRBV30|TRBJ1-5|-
CAWSVLGGNQPQHF
TGTGCCTGGAGTGTACTAGGGGGGAATCAGCCCCAGCATTTT
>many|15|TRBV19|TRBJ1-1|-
CASSIRQSGWNEAFF
TGTGCCAGTAGTATCCGACAGTCAGGGTGGAATGAAGCTTTCTTT
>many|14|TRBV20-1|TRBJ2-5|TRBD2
CSAKFAGGRETQYF
TGCAGTGCTAAATTTGCGGGAGGCCGAGAGACCCAGTACTTC
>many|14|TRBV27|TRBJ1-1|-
CASSPPGAGPEAFF
TGTGCCAGCTCCCCCCCGGGGGCGGGCCCTGAAGCTTTCTTT
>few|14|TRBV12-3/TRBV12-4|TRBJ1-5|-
CASKSGGSNQPQHF
TGTGCCAGCAAGTCAGGTGGGTCCAATCAGCCCCAGCATTTT
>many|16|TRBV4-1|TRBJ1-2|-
CASSDSVQETYYGYTF
TGCGCCAGCAGCGATAGCGTACAGGAGACCTACTATGGCTACACCTTC
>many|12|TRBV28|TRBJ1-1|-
CASSPLNTEAFF
TGTGCCAGCAGTCCCCTGAACACTGAAGCTTTCTTT
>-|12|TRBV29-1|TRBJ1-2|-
CSVEGRNYGYTF
TGCAGCGTTGAAGGACGAAACTATGGCTACACCTTC
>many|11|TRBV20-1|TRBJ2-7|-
CSARDGDRQYF
TGCAGTGCTAGAGATGGCGATAGGCAGTACTTC
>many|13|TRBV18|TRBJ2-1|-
CASSPPSSPEQFF
TGTGCCAGCTCACCACCGTCTAGCCCTGAGCAGTTCTTC
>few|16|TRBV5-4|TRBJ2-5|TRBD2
CASSLDGSGRPETQYF
TGTGCCAGCAGCTTGGATGGTAGCGGGAGGCCAGAGACCCAGTACTTC
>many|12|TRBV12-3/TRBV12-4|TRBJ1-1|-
CASSLVGTEAFF
TGTGCCAGCAGTTTGGTAGGCACTGAAGCTTTCTTT
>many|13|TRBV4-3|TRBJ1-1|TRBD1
CASSPRTGTEAFF
TGCGCCAGCAGCCCTCGGACAGGGACTGAAGCTTTCTTT
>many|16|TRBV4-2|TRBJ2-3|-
CASTPQGLREVDTQYF
TGTGCCAGCACCCCCCAGGGACTGCGAGAAGTAGATACGCAGTATTTT
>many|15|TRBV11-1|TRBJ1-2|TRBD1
CASSLGQGLNYGYTF
TGTGCCAGCAGCTTAGGACAGGGGCTGAACTATGGCTACACCTTC
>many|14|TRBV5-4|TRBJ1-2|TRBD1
CASSLETGGRGYTF
TGTGCCAGCAGCTTGGAGACAGGGGGAAGGGGCTACACCTTC
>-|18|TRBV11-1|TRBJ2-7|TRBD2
CASSLAILPSGLSYGQYF
TGTGCCAGCAGCTTAGCGATTTTGCCTAGCGGGCTTTCCTACGGGCAGTACTTC
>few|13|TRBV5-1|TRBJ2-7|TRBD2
CASSGTSSGEQYF
TGCGCCAGCAGCGGGACTAGTAGCGGCGAGCAGTACTTC
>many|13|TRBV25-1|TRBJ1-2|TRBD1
CASSEWTGSGYTF
TGTGCCAGCAGTGAATGGACAGGGTCCGGCTACACCTTC
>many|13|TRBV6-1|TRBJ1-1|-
CASTLGVWTEAFF
TGTGCCAGCACACTGGGGGTCTGGACTGAAGCTTTCTTT
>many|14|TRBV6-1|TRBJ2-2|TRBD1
CASKRGPNTGELFF
TGTGCCAGCAAAAGGGGGCCGAACACCGGGGAGCTGTTTTTT
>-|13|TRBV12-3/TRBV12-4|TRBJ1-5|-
CASSLVGFQPQHF
TGTGCCAGCAGTTTAGTGGGGTTTCAGCCCCAGCATTTT
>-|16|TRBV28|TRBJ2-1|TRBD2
CASSFGGTRTSNEQFF
TGTGCCAGCAGTTTTGGCGGGACTAGAACGAGCAATGAGCAGTTCTTC
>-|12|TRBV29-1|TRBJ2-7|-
CSVGDTYYEQYF
TGCAGCGTTGGGGACACCTACTACGAGCAGTACTTC
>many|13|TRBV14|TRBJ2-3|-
CASRLSNTDTQYF
TGTGCCAGCAGACTGTCCAACACAGATACGCAGTATTTT
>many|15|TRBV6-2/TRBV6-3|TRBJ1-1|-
CASSYSSSFGTEAFF
TGTGCCAGCAGTTACTCGAGCTCTTTCGGGACTGAAGCTTTCTTT
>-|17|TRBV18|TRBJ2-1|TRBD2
CASSRFSGTSLHNEQFF
TGTGCCAGCTCACGCTTTAGCGGGACTAGCTTACACAATGAGCAGTTCTTC
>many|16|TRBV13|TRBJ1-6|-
CASSSTGGSYNSPLHF
TGTGCCAGCAGCTCGACCGGGGGCTCCTATAATTCACCCCTCCACTTT
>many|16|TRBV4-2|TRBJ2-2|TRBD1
CASSPLGQGLSGELFF
TGTGCCAGCAGCCCCCTGGGACAGGGTCTATCCGGGGAGCTGTTTTTT
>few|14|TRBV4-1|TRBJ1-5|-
CASSQAQDNQPQHF
TGCGCCAGCAGCCAAGCACAGGACAATCAGCCCCAGCATTTT
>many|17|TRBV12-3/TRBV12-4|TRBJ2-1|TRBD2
CASSSIRLAGVRDEQFF
TGTGCCAGCAGTTCTATCAGACTAGCGGGAGTAAGAGATGAGCAGTTCTTC
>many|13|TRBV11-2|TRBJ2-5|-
CASSPGTLGTQYF
TGTGCCAGCAGTCCTGGGACGTTGGGGACCCAGTACTTC